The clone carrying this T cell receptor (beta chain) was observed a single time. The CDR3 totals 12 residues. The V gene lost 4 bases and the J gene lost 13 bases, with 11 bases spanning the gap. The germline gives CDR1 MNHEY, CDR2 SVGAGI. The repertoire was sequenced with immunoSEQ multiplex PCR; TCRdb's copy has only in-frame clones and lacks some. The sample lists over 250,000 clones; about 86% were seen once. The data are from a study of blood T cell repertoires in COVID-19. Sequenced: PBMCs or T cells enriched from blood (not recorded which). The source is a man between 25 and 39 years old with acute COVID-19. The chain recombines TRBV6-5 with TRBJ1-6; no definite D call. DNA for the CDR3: TGTGCCAGCAGTTCCCCCTCCTTGCCCCTCCACTTT. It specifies CASSSPSLPLHF.